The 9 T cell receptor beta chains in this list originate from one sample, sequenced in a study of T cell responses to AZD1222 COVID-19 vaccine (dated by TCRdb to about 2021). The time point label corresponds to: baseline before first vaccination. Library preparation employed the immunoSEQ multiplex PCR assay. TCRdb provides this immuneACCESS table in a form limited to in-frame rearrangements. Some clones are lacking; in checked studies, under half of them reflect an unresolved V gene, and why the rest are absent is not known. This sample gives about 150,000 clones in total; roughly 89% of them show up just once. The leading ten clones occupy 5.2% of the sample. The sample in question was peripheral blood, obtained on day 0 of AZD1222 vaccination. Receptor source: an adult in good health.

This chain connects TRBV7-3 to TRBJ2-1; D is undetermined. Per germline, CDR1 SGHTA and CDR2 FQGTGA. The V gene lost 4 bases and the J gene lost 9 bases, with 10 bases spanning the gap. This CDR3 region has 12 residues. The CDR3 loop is CASSSQLGEQFF. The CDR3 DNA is TGTGCCAGCAGCTCGCAACTCGGTGAGCAGTTCTTC.

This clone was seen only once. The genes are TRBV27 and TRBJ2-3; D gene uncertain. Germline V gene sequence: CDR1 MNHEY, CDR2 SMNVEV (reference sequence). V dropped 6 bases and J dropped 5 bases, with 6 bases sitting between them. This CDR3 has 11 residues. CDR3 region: CASRWLDTQYF. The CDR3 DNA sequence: TGTGCCAGCAGGTGGTTAGATACGCAGTATTTT.

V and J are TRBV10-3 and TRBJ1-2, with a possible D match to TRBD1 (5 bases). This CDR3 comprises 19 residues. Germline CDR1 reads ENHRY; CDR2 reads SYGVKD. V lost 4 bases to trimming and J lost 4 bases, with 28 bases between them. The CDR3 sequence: CAISVWQGVGEWLGYGYTF. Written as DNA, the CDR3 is TGTGCCATCAGTGTATGGCAGGGAGTAGGGGAATGGCTAGGCTATGGCTACACCTTC.

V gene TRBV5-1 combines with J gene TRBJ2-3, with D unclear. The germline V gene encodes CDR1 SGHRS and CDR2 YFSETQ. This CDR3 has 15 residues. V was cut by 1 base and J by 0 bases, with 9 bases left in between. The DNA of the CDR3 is TGCGCCAGCAGCTTGCGTCCTGATAGCACAGATACGCAGTATTTT. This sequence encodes CASSLRPDSTDTQYF.

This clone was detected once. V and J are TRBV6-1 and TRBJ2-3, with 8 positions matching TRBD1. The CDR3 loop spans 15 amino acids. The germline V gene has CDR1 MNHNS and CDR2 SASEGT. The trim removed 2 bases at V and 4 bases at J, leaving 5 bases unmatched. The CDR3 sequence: CASSETGGGADTQYF. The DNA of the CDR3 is TGTGCCAGCAGTGAAACAGGGGGAGGCGCAGATACGCAGTATTTT.

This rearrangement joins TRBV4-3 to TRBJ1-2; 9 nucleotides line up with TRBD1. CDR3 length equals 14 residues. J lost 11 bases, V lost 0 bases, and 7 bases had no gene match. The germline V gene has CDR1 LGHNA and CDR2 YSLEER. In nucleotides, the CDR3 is TGCGCCAGCAGCCAAGAAGTCGGGACAGGGTTTTACACCTTC. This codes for CASSQEVGTGFYTF.

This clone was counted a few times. As DNA, the CDR3 is TGCAGCGTGGGGAAGGGCGCCATGAACACTGAAGCTTTCTTT. This encodes CSVGKGAMNTEAFF. This chain links TRBV29-1 with TRBJ1-1; D not resolved. Per germline, CDR1 SQVTM and CDR2 ANQGSEA. The length of the CDR3 is 14 residues. Between the trimmed V and J ends, which lost 6 bases and 0 bases, there was a span of 14 bases.

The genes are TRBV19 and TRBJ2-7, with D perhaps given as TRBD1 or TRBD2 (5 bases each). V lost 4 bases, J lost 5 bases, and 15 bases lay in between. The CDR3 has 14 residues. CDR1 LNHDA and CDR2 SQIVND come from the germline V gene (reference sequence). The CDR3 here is CASSRGRDVHEQYF. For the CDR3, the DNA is TGTGCCAGTAGTAGAGGACGGGACGTCCACGAGCAGTACTTC.

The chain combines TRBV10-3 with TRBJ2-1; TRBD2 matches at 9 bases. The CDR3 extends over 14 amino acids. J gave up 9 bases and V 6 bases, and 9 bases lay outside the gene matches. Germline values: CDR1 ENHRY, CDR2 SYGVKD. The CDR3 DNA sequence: TGTGCCATCAGCTCCGGGACTAGCTCTGGTGAGCAGTTCTTC. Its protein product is CAISSGTSSGEQFF.